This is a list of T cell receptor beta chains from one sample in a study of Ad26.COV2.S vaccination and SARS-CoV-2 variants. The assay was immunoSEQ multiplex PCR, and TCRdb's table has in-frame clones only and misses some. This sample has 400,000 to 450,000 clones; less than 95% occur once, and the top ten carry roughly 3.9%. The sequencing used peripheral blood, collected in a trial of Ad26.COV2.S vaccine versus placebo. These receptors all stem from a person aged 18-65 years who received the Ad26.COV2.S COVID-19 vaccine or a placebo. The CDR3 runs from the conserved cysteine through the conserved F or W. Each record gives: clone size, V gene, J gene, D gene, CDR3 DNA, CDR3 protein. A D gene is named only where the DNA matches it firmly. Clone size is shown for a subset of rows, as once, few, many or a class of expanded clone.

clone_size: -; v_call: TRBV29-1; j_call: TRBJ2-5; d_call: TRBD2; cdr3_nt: TGCAGCGTAGCGGGGCAAGAGACCCAGTACTTC; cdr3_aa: CSVAGQETQYF
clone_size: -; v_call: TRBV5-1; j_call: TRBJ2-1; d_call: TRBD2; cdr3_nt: TGCGCCAGCAGCGAGGGCACCCTGGGACTAGCGGGGTACAATGAGCAGTTCTTC; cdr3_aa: CASSEGTLGLAGYNEQFF
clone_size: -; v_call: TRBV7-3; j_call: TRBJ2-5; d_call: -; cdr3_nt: TGTGCCAGCAGCAGACAGTCCGGGGAGACCCAGTACTTC; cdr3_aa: CASSRQSGETQYF
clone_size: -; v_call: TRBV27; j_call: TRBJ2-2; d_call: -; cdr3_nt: TGTGCCAGCAGTTTAGTAGTAGGAACCGGGGAGCTGTTTTTT; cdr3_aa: CASSLVVGTGELFF
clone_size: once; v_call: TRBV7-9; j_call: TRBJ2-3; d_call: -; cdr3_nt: TGTGCCAGCAGCTTCCGGGTAGCAGATACGCAGTATTTT; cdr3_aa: CASSFRVADTQYF
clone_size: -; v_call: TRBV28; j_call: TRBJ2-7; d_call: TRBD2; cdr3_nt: TGTGCCAGCAGTTTTCACGGACTAGCGGGGAACTCCTACGAGCAGTACTTC; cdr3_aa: CASSFHGLAGNSYEQYF
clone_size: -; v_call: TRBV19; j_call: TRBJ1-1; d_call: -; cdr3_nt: TGTGCCAGTAGTATAGGTTCCGGTATTGAAGCTTTCTTT; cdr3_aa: CASSIGSGIEAFF
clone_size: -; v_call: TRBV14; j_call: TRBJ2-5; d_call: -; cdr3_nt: TGTGCCAGCGCAAGGGGGTACCAAGAGACCCAGTACTTC; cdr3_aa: CASARGYQETQYF
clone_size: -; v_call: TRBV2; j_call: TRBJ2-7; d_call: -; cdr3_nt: TGTGCCAGCAGTGAAAATGGGGGGCGAATTTACGAGCAGTACTTC; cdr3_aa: CASSENGGRIYEQYF
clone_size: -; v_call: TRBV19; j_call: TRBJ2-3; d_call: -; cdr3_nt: TGTGCCAGTGGGAGTGAAGCCACAGATACGCAGTATTTT; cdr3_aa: CASGSEATDTQYF
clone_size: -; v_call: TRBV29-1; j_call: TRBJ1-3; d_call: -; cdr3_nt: TGCAGCGTTGACCCGGGCTCTGGAAACACCATATATTTT; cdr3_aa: CSVDPGSGNTIYF
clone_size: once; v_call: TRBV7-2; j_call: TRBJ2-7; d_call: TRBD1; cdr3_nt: TGTGCCAGCAGCCAATACAGGGGGCCATCCTACGAGCAGTACTTC; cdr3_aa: CASSQYRGPSYEQYF
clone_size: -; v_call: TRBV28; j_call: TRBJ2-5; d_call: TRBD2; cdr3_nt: TGTGCCAGCAGTCCCATAGCGGGAGCGAACCAAGAGACCCAGTACTTC; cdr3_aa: CASSPIAGANQETQYF
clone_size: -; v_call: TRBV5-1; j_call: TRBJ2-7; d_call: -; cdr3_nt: TGCGCCAGCAGCTTGGAGACGGGAGCTTACGAGCAGTACTTC; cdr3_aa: CASSLETGAYEQYF
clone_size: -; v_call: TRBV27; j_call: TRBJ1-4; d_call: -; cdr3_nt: TGTGCCAGCCGTTCGGGGAGAGGGGCTTTCTTGACTCCTGAAAAACTGTTTTTT; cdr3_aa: CASRSGRGAFLTPEKLFF
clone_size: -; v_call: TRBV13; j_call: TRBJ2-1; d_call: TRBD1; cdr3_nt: TGTGCCAGCAGCTCTGGCAGGGGGCTCAATGAGCAGTTCTTC; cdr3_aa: CASSSGRGLNEQFF
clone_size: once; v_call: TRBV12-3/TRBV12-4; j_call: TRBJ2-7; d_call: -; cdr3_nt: TGTGCCAGCAGTTTCGAGAGCTCCTACGAGCAGTACTTC; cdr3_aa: CASSFESSYEQYF
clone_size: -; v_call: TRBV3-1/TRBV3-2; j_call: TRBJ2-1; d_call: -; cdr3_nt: TGTGCCAGCAGCCAAGGTGAGCGGCGATACAATGAGCAGTTCTTC; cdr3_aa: CASSQGERRYNEQFF
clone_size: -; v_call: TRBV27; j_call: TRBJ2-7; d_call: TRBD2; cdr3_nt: TGTGCCAGCAGTCCGCAGGCTAGCGGGAGGGGCGAGCAGTACTTC; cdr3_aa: CASSPQASGRGEQYF
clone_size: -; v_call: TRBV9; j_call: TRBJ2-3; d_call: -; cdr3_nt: TGTGCCAGCAGCGTAGAGCTAGCGTTCGATACGCAGTATTTT; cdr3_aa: CASSVELAFDTQYF
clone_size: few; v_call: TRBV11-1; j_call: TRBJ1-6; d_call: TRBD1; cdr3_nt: TGTGCCAGCAGCCAGACAGGGGAGGGTTCACCCCTCCACTTT; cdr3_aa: CASSQTGEGSPLHF
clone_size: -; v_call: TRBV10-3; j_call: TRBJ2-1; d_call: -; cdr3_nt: TGTGCCATCGGTAGCTTGGTCAATGAGCAGTTCTTC; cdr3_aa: CAIGSLVNEQFF
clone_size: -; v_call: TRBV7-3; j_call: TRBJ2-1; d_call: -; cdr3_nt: TGTGCCGACGGTGGAGTACCCAGGGAAGGTGAGCAGTTCTTC; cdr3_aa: CADGGVPREGEQFF
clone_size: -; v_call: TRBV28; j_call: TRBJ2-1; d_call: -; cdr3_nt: TGTGCCAGCAGCGAAGGGACTCGGGACATCAATGAGCAGTTCTTC; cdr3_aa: CASSEGTRDINEQFF
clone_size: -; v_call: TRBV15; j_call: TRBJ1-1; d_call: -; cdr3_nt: TGTGCCACCAGCCGTGGGGGGACAAACACTGAAGCTTTCTTT; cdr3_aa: CATSRGGTNTEAFF
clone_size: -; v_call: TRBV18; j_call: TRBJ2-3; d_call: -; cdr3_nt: TGTGCCAGCTCACCCCTCGAACAGACGGGCACAGATACGCAGTATTTT; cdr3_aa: CASSPLEQTGTDTQYF
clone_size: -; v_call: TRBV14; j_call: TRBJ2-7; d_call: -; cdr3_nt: TGTGCCAGCAGCCTTCGGGTGGGATACGAGCAGTACTTC; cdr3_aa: CASSLRVGYEQYF
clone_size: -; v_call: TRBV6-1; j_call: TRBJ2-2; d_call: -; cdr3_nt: TGTGCCAGCAGTGAACAGGGGTCCGCGAACACCGGGGAGCTGTTTTTT; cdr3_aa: CASSEQGSANTGELFF
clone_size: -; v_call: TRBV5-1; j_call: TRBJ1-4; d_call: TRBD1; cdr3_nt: TGCGCCAGCAGCTTCCAGGGGGCTTTTGAAAAACTGTTTTTT; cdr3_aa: CASSFQGAFEKLFF
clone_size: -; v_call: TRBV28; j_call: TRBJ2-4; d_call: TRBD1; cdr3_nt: TGTGCCAGCAGCTCCCGGGACAGGGGTTACATTCAGTACTTC; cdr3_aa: CASSSRDRGYIQYF
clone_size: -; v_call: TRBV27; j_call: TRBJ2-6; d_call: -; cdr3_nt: TGTGCCAGCAGCCCTGACAGCTCTGGGGCCAACGTCCTGACTTTC; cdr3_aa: CASSPDSSGANVLTF
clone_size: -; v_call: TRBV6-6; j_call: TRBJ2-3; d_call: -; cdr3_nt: TGTGCCAGCAGTAACCCTCCGAATACGCAGTATTTT; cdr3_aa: CASSNPPNTQYF
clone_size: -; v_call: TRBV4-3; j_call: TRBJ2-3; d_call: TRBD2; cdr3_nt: TGCGCCAGCAGCCCCGAAGATAGCGGGAGGTGGGATACGCAGTATTTT; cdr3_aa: CASSPEDSGRWDTQYF
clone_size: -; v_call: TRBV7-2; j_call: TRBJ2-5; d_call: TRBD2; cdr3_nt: TGTGCCAGCAGCTTAGGAGGCGGGAGGGGGAGTGGGCAAGAGACCCAGTACTTC; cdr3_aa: CASSLGGGRGSGQETQYF
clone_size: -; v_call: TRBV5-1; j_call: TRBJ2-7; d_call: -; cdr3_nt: TGCGCCAGCAGCTTTGCAGGCCCAGGGTACGAGCAGTACTTC; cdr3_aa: CASSFAGPGYEQYF
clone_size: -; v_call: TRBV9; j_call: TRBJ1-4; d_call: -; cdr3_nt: TGTGCCAGCAGCGCCGGGGGCCCCTATAATGAAAAACTGTTTTTT; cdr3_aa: CASSAGGPYNEKLFF
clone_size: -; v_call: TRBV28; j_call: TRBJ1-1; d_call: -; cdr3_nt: TGTGCCAGCACGGAGGGCGGAGGTTTCTCTGAAGCTTTCTTT; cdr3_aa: CASTEGGGFSEAFF
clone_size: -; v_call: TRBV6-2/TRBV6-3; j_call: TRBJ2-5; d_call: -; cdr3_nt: TGTGCCAGCAGTCACGGGGGGCCAAAAGAGACCCAGTACTTC; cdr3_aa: CASSHGGPKETQYF
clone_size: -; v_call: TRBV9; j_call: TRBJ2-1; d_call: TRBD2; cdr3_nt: TGTGCCAGCAGCGTAGTCCCCGGCGGGGGCTACAATGAGCAGTTCTTC; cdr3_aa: CASSVVPGGGYNEQFF
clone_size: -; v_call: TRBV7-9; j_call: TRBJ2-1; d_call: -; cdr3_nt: TGTGCCAGCAGCGACGCGGGGAGGAATGAGCAGTTCTTC; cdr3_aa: CASSDAGRNEQFF
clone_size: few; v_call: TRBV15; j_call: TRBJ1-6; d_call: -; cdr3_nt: TGTGCCACCAGCCGGACAGACCAGAATTCACCCCTCCACTTT; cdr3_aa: CATSRTDQNSPLHF
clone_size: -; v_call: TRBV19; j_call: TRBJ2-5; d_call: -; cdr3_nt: TGTGCCAGTAGTATTACGGGGTCCGAAGAGACCCAGTACTTC; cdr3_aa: CASSITGSEETQYF